The sequence of this TCR beta chain was determined in a study of shared T cell receptors in the human thymus. J was trimmed by 3 bases and V by 4 bases; bases with no gene match: 11. Germline loops: CDR1 MDHEN, CDR2 SYDVKM. The CDR3 has 17 amino acids. Sequencing was performed with immunoSEQ multiplex PCR; in TCRdb, only in-frame clones are kept and a portion is missing. This sample has 700,000 or so clones, with 70% to 90% found just once. Another study also made use of these data, one on human thymus T cells. That publication notes: Thymic material originated from resections removed in the course of corrective heart surgery. V and J genes seemed to be used with bias in thymic and blood repertoires.

Sequences were obtained from thymocytes. The clonotype was recovered from a girl under two years old with a congenital heart defect. V is TRBV28 and J is TRBJ1-5; TRBD1 agrees at 8 bases. The CDR3 DNA sequence: TGTGCCAGCAGTTCGGACAGGGAGCATTGGGACAATCAGCCCCAGCATTTT. It is translated as CASSSDREHWDNQPQHF. The full variable domain, with the rest looked up from reference TRBV28 and TRBJ1-5, is DVKVTQSSRYLVKRTGEKVFLECVQDMDHENMFWYRQDPGLGLRLIYFSYDVKMKEKGDIPEGYSVSREKKERFSLILESASTNQTSMYLCASSSDREHWDNQPQHFGDGTRLSIL.